This T cell receptor beta chain originates from a study of CD8+CD57+ T cells in acquired aplastic anemia. The study profiled TCR beta VDJ and CDR3 using genomic DNA as template. In TCRdb, the reads were re-called with MiXCR into one record per CDR3 protein. The data contain a few hundred thousand distinct CDR3 sequences, 82% of them singletons. A remark on this clonotype: A junction boundary mismatches the germline segment, possibly from a read error.

The CDR3 is made up of 13 amino acids. Germline V gives CDR1 LNHNV, CDR2 YYDKDF (reference sequence). Selection for sequencing was limited to patients who had shown CD8+CD57+ cell expansion by flow cytometry. The chain joins TRBV15 to TRBJ2-7; D may correspond to TRBD1 or TRBD2 (5 bases each). The sample comprised sorted CD4+, CD8+, or CD8+CD57+ T cells (not recorded which) from PBMCs. The clonotype was recovered from a human donor with aplastic anemia. CDR3 nucleotide sequence: TGTGCCAGCAGCATAGGGACCACGGGGGAGCAGTACTTC. It yields the protein CASSIGTTGEQYF.